The clone carrying this TCR beta chain was counted many times. Its antigen is unidentified. The entry originates in a study of T cells in Graves' hyperthyroidism and ophthalmopathy. Authors of the study amplified TCR beta CDR3 regions from RNA transcripts. Carried out on the TCR CDR3, a first-round RT-PCR used the HTBI primer set. TCRdb itself ran the multiplex PCR reads through MiXCR, one entry per CDR3 protein. This sample has hundreds of thousands of distinct CDR3 sequences, with approximately 14% found just once. Study outcomes and limitations: Model output signaled ophthalmopathy a median 6.5 months ahead of onset.

Hyperthyroidism in the patients, aged 18 to 65, was newly diagnosed and under 2 months in duration. Exclusion of a patient resulted from uncontrolled infection, other autoimmune disease, pregnancy or lactation. The study based diagnoses on clinical symptoms, serum thyroxine and TRAb, thyroid ultrasound and orbital computed tomography. The CDR3 is made up of 11 amino acids. V lost 1 base to trimming and J lost 8 bases, with 6 bases between them. CDR1 is GTSNPN and CDR2 is SVGIG in the germline V gene (reference sequence). The chain joins TRBV30 to TRBJ2-4; D gene ambiguous. The material sequenced was blood. The source is a woman between 18 and 30 years old with Graves' hyperthyroidism. Here the CDR3 DNA reads TGTGCCTGGAGTGCAAGGGACATTCAGTACTTC. Residues: CAWSARDIQYF.